The subject of this entry is one T cell receptor beta chain. This specimen comes from a study of Ad26.COV2.S vaccination and SARS-CoV-2 variants. Overall study: The vaccine Ad26.COV2.S was put into the muscle once, or twice with 56 days between.

As to treatment: some 20 received Ad26.COV2.S at low or high dose, single or two shots; 5 received placebo; per-sample allocation not given. On day 63 after the first injection, vaccine and placebo recipients gave samples. The CDR3 length is 15 residues. Germline CDR1 reads MDHEN; CDR2 reads SYDVKM. Trimming removed 5 bases from V and 3 bases from J, with 16 bases in between. The repertoire was sequenced with immunoSEQ multiplex PCR; TCRdb's copy has only in-frame clones and lacks some. The sample consists of about 370,000 clones, 75% to 90% of them appearing once. This clonotype originated in a person aged 18-60 years who received the Ad26.COV2.S COVID-19 vaccine or a placebo. This sample comprised peripheral blood, obtained in a trial of Ad26.COV2.S vaccine versus placebo. The chain couples TRBV28 to TRBJ1-1; the D gene is possibly TRBD1 (5 bases). CDR3: CASSVPRGMDTEAFF. Here the CDR3 DNA reads TGTGCCAGCAGTGTTCCTCGGGGCATGGACACTGAAGCTTTCTTT.